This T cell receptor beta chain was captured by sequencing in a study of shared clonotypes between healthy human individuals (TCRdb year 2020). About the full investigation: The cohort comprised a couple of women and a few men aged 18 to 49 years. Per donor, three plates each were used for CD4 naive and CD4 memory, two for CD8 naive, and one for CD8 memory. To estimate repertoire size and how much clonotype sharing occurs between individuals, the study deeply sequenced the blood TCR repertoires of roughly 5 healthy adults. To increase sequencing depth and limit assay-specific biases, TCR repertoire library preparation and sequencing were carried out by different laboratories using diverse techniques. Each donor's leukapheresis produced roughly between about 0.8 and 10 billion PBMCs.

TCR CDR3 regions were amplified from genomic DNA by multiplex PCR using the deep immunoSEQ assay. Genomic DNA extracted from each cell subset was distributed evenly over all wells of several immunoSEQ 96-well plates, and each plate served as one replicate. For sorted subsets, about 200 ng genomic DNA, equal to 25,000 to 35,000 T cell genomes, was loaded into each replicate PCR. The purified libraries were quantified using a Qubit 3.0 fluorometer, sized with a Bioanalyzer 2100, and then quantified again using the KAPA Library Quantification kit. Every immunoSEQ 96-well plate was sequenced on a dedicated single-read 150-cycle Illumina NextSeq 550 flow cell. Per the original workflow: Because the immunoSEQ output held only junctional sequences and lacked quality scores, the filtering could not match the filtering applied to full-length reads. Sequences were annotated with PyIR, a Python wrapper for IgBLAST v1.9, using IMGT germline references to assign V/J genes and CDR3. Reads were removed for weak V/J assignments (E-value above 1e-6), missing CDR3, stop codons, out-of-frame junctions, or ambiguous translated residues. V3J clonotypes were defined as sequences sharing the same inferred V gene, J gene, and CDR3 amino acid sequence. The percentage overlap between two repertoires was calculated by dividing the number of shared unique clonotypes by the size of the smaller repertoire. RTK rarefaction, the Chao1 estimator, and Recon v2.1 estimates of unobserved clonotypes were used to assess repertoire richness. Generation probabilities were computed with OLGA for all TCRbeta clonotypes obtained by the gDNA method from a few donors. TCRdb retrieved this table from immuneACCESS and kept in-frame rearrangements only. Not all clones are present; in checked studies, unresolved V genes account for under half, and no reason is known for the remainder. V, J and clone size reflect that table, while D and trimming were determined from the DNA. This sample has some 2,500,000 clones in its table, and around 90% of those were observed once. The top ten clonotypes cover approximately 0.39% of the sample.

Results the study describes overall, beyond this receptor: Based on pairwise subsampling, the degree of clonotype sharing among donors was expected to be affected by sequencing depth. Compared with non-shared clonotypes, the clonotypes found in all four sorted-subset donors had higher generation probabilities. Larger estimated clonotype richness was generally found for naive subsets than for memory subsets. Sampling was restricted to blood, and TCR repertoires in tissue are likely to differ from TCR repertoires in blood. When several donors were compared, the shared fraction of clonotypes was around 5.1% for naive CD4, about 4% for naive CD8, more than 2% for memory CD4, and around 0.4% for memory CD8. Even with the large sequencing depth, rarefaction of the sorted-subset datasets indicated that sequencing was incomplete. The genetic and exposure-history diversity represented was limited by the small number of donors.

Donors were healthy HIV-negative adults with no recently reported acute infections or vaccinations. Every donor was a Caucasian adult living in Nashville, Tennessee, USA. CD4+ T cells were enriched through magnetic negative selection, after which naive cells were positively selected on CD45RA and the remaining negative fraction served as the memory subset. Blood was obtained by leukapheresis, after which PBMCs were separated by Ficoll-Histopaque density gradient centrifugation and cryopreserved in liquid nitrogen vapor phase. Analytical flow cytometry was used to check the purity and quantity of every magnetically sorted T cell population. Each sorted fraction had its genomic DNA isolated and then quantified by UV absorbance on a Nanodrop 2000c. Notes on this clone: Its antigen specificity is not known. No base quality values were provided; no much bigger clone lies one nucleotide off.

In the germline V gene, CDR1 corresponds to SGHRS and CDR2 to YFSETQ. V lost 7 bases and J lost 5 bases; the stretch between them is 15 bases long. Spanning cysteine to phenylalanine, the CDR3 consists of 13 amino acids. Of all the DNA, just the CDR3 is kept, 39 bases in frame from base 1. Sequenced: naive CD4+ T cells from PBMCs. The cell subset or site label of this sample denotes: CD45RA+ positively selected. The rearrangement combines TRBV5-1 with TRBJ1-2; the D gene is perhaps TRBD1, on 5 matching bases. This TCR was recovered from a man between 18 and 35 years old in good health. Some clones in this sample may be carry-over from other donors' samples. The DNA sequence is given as TGCGCCAGCTCGAACCTCGAGGGGTATGGCTACACCTTC. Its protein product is CASSNLEGYGYTF.